This entry is about one T cell receptor (beta chain). Its specificity is unknown. Germline loops: CDR1 DFQATT, CDR2 SNEGSKA (reference sequence). The ends were cut back, 3 bases at V and 3 bases at J, with 6 bases in the middle. The CDR3 is 11 residues long. This sample is drawn from a study of cytomegalovirus exposure and HLA in healthy donors. The method was immunoSEQ multiplex PCR; TCRdb's version includes in-frame clones alone and lacks a portion of them. The sample yields about 50,000 clones, 85% to 95% seen once. General observations from the study: That first-cohort TCR clusters tended to co-occur in the approximately 120 validation repertoires was found in a later analysis. Under in vitro conditions, three CMV-associated chains were confirmed as specific for CMV antigens.

The source of this sequence is a man aged 18 to 30 in good health and CMV-seronegative. The chain carries TRBV20-1 and TRBJ2-7; the D gene is possibly TRBD2 (6 bases). The sequenced sample was PBMCs. DNA of the CDR3: TGCAGTGCTAGGCGGGGCTACGAGCAGTACTTC. Its protein is CSARRGYEQYF.